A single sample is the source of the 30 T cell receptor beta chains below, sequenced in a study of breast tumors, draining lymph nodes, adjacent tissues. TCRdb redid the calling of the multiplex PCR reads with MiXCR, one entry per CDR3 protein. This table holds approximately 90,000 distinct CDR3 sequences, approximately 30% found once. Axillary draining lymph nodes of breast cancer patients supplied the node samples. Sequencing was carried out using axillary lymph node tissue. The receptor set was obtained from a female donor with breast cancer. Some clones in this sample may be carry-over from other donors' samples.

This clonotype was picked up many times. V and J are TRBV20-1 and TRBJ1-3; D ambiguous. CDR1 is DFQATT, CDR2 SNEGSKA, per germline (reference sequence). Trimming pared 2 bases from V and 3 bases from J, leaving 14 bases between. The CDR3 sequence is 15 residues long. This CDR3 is CSARSVVEGGNTIYF. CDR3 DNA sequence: TGCAGTGCTAGAAGTGTTGTTGAGGGTGGAAACACCATATATTTT.

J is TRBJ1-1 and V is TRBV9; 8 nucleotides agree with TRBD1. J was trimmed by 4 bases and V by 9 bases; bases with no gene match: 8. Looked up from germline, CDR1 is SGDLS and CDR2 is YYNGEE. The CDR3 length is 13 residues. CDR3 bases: TGTGCCACGGGACAGGTTAGCGGCACTGAAGCTTTCTTT. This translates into CATGQVSGTEAFF.

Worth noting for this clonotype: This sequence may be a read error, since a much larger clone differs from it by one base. This CDR3 is CASSLYYAQYF. DNA for the CDR3: TGTGCCAGCAGCTTGTACTACGCGCAGTACTTC. The chain carries TRBV5-8 and TRBJ2-7; D not resolved. Germline V gene sequence: CDR1 SGHTS, CDR2 YDEGEE. This CDR3 has 11 amino acids. Based on the CDR3 plus reference TRBV5-8 and TRBJ2-7, the full variable domain is EAGVTQSPTHLIKTRGQQATLRCSPISGHTSVYWYQQALGLGLQFLLWYDEGEERNRGNFPPRFSGRQFPNYSSELNVNALELEDSALYLCASSLYYAQYFGPGTRLTVT.

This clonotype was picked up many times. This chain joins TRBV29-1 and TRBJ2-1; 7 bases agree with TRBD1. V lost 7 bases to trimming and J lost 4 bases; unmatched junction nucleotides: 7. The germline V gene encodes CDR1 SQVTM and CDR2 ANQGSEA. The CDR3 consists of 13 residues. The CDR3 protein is CSARQGLYNEQFF. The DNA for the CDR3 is TGCAGCGCCAGACAGGGTTTGTACAATGAGCAGTTCTTC.

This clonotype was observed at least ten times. CDR3: CSARGTAGNTIYF. As DNA, the CDR3 is TGCAGTGCTCGCGGGACAGCTGGAAACACCATATATTTT. This sequence joins TRBV20-1 and TRBJ1-3, with 7 bases fitting TRBD1. V lost 5 bases, J lost 2 bases, and 3 bases stayed unmatched. CDR1 is DFQATT and CDR2 is SNEGSKA in the germline V gene (reference sequence). The CDR3 loop spans 13 amino acids.

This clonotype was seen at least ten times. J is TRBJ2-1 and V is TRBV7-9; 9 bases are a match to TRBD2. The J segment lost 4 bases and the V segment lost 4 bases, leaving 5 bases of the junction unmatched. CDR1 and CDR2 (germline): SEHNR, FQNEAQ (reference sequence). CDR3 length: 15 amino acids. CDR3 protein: CASSSEREVYNEQFF. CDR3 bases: TGTGCCAGCAGCTCGGAGCGGGAGGTATACAATGAGCAGTTCTTC.

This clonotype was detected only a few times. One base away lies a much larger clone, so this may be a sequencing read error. CDR3 nucleotide sequence: TGTGCCAGCAGCCAAAATAGGGGAGGGTCACCCCTCCCCTTT. Encoded protein: CASSQNRGGSPLPF. The rearrangement joins TRBV14 to TRBJ1-6; D possibly corresponds to TRBD1 (5 bases). The CDR3 sequence is 14 residues long. The germline gives CDR1 SGHDN, CDR2 FVKESK. Supplemented by reference TRBV14 and TRBJ1-6, the full variable domain reads EAGVTQFPSHSVIEKGQTVTLRCDPISGHDNLYWYRRVMGKEIKFLLHFVKESKQDESGMPNNRFLAERTGGTYSTLKVQPAELEDSGVYFCASSQNRGGSPLPFGNGTRLTVT.

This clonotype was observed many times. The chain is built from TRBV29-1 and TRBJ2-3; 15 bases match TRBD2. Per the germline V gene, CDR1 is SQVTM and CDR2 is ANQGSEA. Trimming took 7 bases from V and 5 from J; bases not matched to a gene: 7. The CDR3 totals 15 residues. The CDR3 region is CSAVGTSGRQDTQYF. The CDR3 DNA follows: TGCAGCGCCGTCGGGACTAGCGGGAGGCAAGATACGCAGTATTTT.

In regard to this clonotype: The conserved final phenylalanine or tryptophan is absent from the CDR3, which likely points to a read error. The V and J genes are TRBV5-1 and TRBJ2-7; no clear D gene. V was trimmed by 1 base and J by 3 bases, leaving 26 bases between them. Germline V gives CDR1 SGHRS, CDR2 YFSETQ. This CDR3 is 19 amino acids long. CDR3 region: CASSLPTRAVARESYEQYL. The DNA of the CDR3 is TGCGCCAGCAGCTTGCCCACCCGGGCCGTCGCGAGAGAGAGCTACGAGCAGTACCTC.

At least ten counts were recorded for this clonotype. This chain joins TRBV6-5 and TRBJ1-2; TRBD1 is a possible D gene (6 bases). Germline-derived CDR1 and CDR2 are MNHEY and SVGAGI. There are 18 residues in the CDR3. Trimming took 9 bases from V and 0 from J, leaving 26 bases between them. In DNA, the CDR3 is TGTGCCAGTTTTCAGGGGAATTCTCTTAATTCTCCTAACTATGGCTACACCTTC. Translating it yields CASFQGNSLNSPNYGYTF.

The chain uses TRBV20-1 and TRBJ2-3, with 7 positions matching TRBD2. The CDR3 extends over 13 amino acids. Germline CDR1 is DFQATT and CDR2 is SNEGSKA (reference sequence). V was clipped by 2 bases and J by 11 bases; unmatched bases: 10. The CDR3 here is CSARPGGGDEQYF. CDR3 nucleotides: TGCAGTGCTAGACCGGGGGGAGGGGATGAGCAGTATTTT.

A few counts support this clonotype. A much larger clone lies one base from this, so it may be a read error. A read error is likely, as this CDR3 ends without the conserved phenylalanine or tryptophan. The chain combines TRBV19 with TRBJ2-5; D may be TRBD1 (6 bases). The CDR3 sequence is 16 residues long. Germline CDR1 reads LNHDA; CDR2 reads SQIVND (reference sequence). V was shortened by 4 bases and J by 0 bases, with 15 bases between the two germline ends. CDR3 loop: CASSKGQILYQETQYS. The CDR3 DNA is TGTGCCAGTAGTAAAGGACAGATCCTCTACCAAGAGACCCAGTACTCC.

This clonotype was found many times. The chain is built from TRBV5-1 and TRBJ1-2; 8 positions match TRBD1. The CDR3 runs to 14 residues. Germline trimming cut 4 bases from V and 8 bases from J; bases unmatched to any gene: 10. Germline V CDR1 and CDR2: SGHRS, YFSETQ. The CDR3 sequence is CASSPIWTGSGYTF. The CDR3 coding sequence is TGCGCCAGCAGCCCAATATGGACAGGGAGCGGCTACACCTTC. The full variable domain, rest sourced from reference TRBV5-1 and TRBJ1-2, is KAGVTQTPRYLIKTRGQQVTLSCSPISGHRSVSWYQQTPGQGLQFLFEYFSETQRNKGNFPGRFSGRQFSNSRSEMNVSTLELGDSALYLCASSPIWTGSGYTFGSGTRLTVV.

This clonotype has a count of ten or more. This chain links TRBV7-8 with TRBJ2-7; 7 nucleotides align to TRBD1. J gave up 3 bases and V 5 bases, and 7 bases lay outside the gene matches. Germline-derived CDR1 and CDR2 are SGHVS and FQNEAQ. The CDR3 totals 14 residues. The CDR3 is CASSIRQGFYEQYF. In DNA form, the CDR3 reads TGTGCCAGCAGCATCCGACAGGGATTCTACGAGCAGTACTTC. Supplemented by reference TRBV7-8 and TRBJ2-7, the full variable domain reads GAGVSQSPRYKVAKRGQDVALRCDPISGHVSLFWYQQALGQGPEFLTYFQNEAQLDKSGLPSDRFFAERPEGSVSTLKIQRTQQEDSAVYLCASSIRQGFYEQYFGPGTRLTVT.

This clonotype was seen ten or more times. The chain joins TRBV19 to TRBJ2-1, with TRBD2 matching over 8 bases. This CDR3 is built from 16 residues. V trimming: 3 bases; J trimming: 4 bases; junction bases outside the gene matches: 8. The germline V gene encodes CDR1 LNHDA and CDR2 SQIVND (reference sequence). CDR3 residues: CASSISAGGHYNEQFF. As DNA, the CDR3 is TGTGCCAGTAGTATTAGCGCGGGAGGCCATTACAATGAGCAGTTCTTC.

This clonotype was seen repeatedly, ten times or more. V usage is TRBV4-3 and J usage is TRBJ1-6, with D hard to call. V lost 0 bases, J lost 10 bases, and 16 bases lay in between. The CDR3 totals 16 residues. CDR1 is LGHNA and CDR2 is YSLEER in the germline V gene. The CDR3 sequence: CASSQDSPQGKSPLHF. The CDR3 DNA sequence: TGCGCCAGCAGCCAAGATTCCCCGCAAGGCAAATCACCCCTCCACTTT.

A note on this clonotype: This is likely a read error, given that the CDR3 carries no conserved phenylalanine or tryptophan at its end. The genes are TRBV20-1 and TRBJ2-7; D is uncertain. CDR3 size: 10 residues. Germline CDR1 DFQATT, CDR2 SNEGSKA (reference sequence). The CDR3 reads CNAPHYEQYS. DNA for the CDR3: TGCAATGCGCCTCACTACGAGCAGTACTCC.

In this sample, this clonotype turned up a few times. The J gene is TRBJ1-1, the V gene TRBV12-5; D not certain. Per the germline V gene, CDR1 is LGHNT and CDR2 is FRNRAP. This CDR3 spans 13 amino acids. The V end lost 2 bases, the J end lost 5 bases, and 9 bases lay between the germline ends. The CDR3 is CASGLYVGTEAFF. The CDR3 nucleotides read TGTGCTAGTGGTTTGTATGTGGGAACTGAAGCTTTCTTT.

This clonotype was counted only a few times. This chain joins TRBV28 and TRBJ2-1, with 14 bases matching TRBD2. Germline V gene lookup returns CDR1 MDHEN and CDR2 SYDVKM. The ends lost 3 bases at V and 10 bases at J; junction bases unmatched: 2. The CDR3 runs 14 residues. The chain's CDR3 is CASSLGLAGVEQFF. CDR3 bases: TGTGCCAGCAGTTTGGGACTAGCGGGAGTCGAGCAGTTCTTC.

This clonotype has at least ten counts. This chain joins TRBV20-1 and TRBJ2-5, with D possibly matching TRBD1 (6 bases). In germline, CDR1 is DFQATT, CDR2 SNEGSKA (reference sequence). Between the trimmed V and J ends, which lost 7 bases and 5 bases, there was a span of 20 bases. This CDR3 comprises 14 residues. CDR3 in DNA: TGCAGTGTCAGTCAGAACAGGGCAACGGAGACCCAGTACTTC. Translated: CSVSQNRATETQYF.

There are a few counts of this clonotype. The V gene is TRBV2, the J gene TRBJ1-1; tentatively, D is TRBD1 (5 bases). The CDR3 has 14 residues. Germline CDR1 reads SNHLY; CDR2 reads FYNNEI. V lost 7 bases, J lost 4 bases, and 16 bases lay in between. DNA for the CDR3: TGTGCCAGCAACAGACAGCAACGGATCACTGAAGCTTTCTTT. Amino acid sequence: CASNRQQRITEAFF.

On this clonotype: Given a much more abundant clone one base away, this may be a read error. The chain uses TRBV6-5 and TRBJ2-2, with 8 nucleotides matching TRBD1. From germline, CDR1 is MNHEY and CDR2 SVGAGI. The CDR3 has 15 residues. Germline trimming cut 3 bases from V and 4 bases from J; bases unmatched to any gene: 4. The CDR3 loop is CASSYSGGSTGELFF. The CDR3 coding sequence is TGTGCCAGCAGTTATTCAGGGGGCTCCACCGGGGAGCTGTTTTTT.

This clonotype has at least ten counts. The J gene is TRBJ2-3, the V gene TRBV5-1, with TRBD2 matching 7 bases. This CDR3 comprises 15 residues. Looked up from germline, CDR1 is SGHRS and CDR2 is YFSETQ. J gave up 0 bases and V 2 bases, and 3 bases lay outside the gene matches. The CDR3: CASSFGGSSTDTQYF. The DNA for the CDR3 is TGCGCCAGCAGCTTTGGCGGGAGTAGCACAGATACGCAGTATTTT.

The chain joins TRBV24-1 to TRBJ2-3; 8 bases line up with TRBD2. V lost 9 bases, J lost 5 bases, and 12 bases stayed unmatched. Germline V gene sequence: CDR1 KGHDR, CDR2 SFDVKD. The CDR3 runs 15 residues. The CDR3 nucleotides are TGTGCCACCGGGTTCTACGGGAGGGCGGGAGATACGCAGTATTTT. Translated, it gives CATGFYGRAGDTQYF.

DNA for the CDR3: TGTGCCAGCAACCTCGGGGAATCCCAAGAGACCCAGTACTTC. This sequence encodes CASNLGESQETQYF. The rearrangement uses TRBV6-2 or TRBV6-3 and TRBJ2-5; tentative D call: TRBD2 (5 bases). Germline CDR1 reads MNHEY; CDR2 reads SVGEGT. This CDR3 spans 14 amino acids. V was trimmed by 7 bases and J by 1 base, leaving 13 bases between them.

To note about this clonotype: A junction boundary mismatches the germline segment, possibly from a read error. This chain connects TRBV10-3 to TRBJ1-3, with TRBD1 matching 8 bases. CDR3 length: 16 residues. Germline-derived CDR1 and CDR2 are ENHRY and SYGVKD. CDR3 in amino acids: CAISRGTGPSENTIYF. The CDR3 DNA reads TGTGCCATCAGTCGGGGGACAGGCCCCTCTGAAAACACCATATATTTT.

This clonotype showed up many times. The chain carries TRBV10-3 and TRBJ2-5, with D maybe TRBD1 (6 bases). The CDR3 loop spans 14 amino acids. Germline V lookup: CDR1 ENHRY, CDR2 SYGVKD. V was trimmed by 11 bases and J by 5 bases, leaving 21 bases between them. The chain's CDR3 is CAATTGAQGETQYF. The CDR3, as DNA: TGTGCCGCCACAACCGGGGCCCAGGGGGAGACCCAGTACTTC.

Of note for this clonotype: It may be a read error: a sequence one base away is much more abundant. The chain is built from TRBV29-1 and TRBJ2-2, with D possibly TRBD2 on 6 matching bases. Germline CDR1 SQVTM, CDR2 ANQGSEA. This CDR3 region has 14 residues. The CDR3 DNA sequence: TGCAGCGTTGAACGAACAGCGGGTACCGGGGATCTGTTTTTT. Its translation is CSVERTAGTGDLFF.

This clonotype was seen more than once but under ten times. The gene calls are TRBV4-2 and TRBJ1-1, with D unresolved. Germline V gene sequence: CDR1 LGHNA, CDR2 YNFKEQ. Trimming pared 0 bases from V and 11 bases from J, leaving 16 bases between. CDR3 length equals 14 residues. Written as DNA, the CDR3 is TGTGCCAGCAGCCAAGAGATGGCAGATGGACGGGCTTTCTTT. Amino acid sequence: CASSQEMADGRAFF.

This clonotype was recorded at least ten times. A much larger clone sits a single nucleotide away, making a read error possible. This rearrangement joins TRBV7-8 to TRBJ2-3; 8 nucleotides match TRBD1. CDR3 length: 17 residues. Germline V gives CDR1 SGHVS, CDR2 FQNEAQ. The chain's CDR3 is CASSLVSGQGSTDPQYF. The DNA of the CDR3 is TGTGCCAGCAGCTTAGTTTCAGGACAGGGCAGCACAGATCCGCAGTATTTT. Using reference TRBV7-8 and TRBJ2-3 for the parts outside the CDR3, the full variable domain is GAGVSQSPRYKVAKRGQDVALRCDPISGHVSLFWYQQALGQGPEFLTYFQNEAQLDKSGLPSDRFFAERPEGSVSTLKIQRTQQEDSAVYLCASSLVSGQGSTDPQYFGPGTRLTVL.